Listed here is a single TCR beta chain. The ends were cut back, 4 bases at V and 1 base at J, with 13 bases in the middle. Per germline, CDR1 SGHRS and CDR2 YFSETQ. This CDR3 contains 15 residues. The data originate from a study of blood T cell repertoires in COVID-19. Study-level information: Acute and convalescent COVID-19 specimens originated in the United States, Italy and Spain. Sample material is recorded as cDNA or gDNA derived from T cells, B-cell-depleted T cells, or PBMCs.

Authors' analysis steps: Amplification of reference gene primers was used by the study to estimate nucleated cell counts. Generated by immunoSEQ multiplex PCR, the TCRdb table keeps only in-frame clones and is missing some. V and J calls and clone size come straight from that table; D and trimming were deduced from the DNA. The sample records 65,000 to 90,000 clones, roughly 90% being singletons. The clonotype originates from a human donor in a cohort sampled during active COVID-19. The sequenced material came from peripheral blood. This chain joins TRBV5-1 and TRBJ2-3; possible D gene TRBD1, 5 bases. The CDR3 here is CASSPGGQRTDTQYF. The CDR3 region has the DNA TGCGCCAGCAGCCCGGGCGGACAACGCACAGATACGCAGTATTTT.